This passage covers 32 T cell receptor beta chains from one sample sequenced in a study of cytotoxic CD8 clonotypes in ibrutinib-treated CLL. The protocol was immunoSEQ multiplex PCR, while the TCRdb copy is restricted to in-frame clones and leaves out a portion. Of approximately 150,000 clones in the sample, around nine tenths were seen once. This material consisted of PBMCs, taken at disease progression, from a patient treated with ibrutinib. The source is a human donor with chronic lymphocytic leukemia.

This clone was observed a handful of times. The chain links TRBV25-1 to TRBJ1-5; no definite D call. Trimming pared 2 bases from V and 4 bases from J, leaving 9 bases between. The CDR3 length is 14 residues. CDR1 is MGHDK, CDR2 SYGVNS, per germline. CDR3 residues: CASSELQANQPQHF. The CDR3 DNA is TGTGCCAGCAGTGAACTCCAGGCTAATCAGCCCCAGCATTTT.

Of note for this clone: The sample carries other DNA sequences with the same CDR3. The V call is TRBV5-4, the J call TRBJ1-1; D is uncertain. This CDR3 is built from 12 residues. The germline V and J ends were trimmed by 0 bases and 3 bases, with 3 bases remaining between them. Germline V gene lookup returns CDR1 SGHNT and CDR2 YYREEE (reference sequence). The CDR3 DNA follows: TGTGCCAGCAGCTTGGGGGACACTGAAGCTTTCTTT. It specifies CASSLGDTEAFF.

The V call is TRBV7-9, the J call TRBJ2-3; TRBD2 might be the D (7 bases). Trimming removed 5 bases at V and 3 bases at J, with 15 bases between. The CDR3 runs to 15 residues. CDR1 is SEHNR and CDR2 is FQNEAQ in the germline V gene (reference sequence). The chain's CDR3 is CASSTGGLGTDTQYF. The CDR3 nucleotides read TGTGCCAGCAGCACCGGGGGGCTTGGAACAGATACGCAGTATTTT. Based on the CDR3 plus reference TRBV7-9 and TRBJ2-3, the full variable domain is DTGVSQNPRHKITKRGQNVTFRCDPISEHNRLYWYRQTLGQGPEFLTYFQNEAQLEKSRLLSDRFSAERPKGSFSTLEIQRTEQGDSAMYLCASSTGGLGTDTQYFGPGTRLTVL.

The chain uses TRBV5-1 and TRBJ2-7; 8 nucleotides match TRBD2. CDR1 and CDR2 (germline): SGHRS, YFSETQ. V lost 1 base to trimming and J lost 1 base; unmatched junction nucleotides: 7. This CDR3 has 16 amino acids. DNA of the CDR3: TGCGCCAGCAGCTTGAGTTCTGGACTAGCATCCTACGAGCAGTACTTC. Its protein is CASSLSSGLASYEQYF.

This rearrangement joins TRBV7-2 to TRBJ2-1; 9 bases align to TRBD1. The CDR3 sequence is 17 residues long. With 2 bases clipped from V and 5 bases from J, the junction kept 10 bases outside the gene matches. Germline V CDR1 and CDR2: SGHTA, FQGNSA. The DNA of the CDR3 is TGTGCCAGCAGCTTATCTCTGTTTGGGACAGGGAACAATGAGCAGTTCTTC. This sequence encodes CASSLSLFGTGNNEQFF.

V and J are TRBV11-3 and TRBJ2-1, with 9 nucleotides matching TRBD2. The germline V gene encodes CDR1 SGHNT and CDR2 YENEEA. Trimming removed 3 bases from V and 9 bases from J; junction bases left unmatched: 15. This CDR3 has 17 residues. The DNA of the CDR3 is TGTGCCAGCAGCTTCTTCCCCCCCGGGACTAGCTTATTTGAGCAGTTCTTC. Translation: CASSFFPPGTSLFEQFF.

As DNA, the CDR3 is TGTGCCAGCAGTTTATCTAGGGGGGTTTGGCTAGCGGGAGGTCAACTCGAAGCCTACGAGCAGTACTTC. This sequence encodes CASSLSRGVWLAGGQLEAYEQYF. This chain joins TRBV27 and TRBJ2-7, with TRBD2 matching over 11 bases. Germline-derived CDR1 and CDR2 are MNHEY and SMNVEV (reference sequence). The CDR3 runs to 23 residues. V was pared by 0 bases and J by 2 bases, with 24 bases of the junction left unmatched.

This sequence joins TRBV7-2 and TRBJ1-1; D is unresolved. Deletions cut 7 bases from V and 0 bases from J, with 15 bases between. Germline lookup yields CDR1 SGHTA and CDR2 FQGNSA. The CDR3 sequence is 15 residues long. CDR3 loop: CASTLTVQLNTEAFF. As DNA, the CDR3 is TGTGCCAGCACCCTGACCGTCCAGCTGAACACTGAAGCTTTCTTT. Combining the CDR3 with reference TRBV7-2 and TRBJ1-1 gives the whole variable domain GAGVSQSPSNKVTEKGKDVELRCDPISGHTALYWYRQSLGQGLEFLIYFQGNSAPDKSGLPSDRFSAERTGGSVSTLTIQRTQQEDSAVYLCASTLTVQLNTEAFFGQGTRLTVV.

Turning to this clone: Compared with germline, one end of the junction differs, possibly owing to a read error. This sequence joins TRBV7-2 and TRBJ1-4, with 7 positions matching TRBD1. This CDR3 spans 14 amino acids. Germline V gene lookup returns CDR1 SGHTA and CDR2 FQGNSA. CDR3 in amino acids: CASSPGQAYEKLFF. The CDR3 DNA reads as TGTGCCAGCAGCCCTGGACAGGCCTATGAGAAACTGTTTTTT.

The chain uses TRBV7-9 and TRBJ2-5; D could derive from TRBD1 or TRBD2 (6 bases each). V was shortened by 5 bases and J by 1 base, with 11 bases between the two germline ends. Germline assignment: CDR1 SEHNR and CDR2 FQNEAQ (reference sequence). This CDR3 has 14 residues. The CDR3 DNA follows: TGTGCCAGCAGCCCAGAGGGGGGCCAAGAGACCCAGTACTTC. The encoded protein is CASSPEGGQETQYF.

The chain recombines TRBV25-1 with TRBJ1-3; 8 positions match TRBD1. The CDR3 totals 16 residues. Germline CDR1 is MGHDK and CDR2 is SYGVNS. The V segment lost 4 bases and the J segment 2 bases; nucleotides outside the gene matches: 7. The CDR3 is CASSGGLRGPGNTIYF. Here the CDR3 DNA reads TGTGCCAGCAGTGGGGGACTCAGGGGGCCTGGAAACACCATATATTTT. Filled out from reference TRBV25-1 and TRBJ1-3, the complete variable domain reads EADIYQTPRYLVIGTGKKITLECSQTMGHDKMYWYQQDPGMELHLIHYSYGVNSTEKGDLSSESTVSRIRTEHFPLTLESARPSHTSQYLCASSGGLRGPGNTIYFGEGSWLTVV.

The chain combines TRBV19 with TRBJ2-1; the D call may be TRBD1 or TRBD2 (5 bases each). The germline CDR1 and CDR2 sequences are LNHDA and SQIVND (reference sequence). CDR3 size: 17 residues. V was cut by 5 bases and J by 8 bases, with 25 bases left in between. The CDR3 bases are TGTGCCAGTAGTTCCTTCCAGAGGGGCCCCGCTGTAGATGAGCAGTTCTTC. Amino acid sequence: CASSSFQRGPAVDEQFF.

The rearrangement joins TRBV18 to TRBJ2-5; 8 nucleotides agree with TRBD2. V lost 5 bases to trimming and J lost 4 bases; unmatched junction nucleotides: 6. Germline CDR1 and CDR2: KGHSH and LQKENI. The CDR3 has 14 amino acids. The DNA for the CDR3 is TGTGCCAGCTCAACCTCTGCGGGAGGAGAGACCCAGTACTTC. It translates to CASSTSAGGETQYF.

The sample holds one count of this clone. The CDR3 loop is CASSSDTLGGYGYTF. In nucleotides, the CDR3 is TGTGCCAGCAGTTCAGACACCTTAGGTGGCTATGGCTACACCTTC. This rearrangement joins TRBV27 to TRBJ1-2, with D unclear. Trimming stripped 4 bases from V and 4 bases from J, with 16 bases between. The CDR3 is 15 amino acids. Per the germline V gene, CDR1 is MNHEY and CDR2 is SMNVEV (reference sequence).

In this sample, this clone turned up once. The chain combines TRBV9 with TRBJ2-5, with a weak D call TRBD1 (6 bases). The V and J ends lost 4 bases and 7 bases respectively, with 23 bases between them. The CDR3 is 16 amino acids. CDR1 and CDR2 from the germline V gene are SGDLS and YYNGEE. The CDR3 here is CASSQEGGRGGTTQYF. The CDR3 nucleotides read TGTGCCAGCAGCCAAGAAGGGGGTCGAGGGGGAACGACCCAGTACTTC.

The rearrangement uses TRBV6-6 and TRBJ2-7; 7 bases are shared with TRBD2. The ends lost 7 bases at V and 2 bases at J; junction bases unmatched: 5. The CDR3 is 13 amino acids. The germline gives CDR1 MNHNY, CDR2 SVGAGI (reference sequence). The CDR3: CASMTSNAYEQYF. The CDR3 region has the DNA TGTGCCAGCATGACTAGCAACGCCTACGAGCAGTACTTC.

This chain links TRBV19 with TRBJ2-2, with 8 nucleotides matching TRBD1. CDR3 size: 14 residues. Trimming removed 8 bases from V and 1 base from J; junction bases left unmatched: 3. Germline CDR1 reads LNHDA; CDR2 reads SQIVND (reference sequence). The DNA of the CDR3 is TGTGCCAGTCAGGACAGGGTGAACACCGGGGAGCTGTTTTTT. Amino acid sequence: CASQDRVNTGELFF.

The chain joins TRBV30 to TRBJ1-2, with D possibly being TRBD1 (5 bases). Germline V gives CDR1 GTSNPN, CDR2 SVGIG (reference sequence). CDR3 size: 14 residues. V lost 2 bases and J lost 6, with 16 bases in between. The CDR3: CAWSSGLGTNGYTF. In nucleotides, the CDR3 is TGTGCCTGGAGTTCGGGGCTTGGTACGAATGGCTACACCTTC.

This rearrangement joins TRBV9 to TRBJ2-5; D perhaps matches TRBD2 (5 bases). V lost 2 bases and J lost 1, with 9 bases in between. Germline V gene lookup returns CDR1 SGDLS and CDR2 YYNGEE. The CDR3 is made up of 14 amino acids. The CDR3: CASSVLASQETQYF. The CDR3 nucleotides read TGTGCCAGCAGCGTTCTAGCCTCCCAAGAGACCCAGTACTTC.

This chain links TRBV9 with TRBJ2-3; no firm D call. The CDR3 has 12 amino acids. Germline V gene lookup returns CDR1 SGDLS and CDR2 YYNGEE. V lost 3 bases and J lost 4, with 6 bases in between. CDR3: CASSGLPDTQYF. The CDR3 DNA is TGTGCCAGCAGCGGACTCCCAGATACGCAGTATTTT. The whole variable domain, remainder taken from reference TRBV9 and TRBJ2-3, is DSGVTQTPKHLITATGQRVTLRCSPRSGDLSVYWYQQSLDQGLQFLIQYYNGEERAKGNILERFSAQQFPDLHSELNLSSLELGDSALYFCASSGLPDTQYFGPGTRLTVL.

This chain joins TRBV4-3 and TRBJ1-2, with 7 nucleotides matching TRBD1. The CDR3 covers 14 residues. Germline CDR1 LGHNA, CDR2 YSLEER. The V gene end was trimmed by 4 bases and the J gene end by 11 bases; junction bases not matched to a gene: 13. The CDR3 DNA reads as TGCGCCAGCAGCCCGTCGACAGGGAGTGTAGGTTACACCTTC. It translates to CASSPSTGSVGYTF.

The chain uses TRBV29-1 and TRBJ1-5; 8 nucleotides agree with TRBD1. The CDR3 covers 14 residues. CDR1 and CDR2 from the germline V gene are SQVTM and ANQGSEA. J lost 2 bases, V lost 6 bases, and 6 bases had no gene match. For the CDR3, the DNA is TGCAGCGTAAGAGGACAGGGCGGCAATCAGCCCCAGCATTTT. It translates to CSVRGQGGNQPQHF.

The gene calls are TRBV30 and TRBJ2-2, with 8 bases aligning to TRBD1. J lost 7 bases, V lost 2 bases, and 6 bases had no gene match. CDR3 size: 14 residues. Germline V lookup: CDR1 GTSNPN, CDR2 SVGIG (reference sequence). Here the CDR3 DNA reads TGTGCCTGGAGTAAGGACAGGGCGATCGGGGAGCTGTTTTTT. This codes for CAWSKDRAIGELFF.

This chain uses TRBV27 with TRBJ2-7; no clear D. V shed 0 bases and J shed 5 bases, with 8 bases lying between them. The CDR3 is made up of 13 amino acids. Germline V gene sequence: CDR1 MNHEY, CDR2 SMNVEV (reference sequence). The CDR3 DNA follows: TGTGCCAGCAGTTTATCGCTGGCTAACGAGCAGTACTTC. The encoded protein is CASSLSLANEQYF.

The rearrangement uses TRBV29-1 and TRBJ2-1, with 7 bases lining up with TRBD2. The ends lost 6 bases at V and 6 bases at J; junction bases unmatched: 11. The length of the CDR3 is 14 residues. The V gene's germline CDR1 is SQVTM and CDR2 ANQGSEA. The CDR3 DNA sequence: TGCAGCGTGTATAGCCGGGGAGGGCCCAATGAGCAGTTCTTC. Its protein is CSVYSRGGPNEQFF.

This chain's CDR3 is CASSWATEAFF. CDR3 coding DNA: TGTGCCAGCAGTTGGGCCACTGAAGCTTTCTTT. The chain uses TRBV28 and TRBJ1-1; unclear D gene. Trimming cost V 4 bases and J 4 bases, with 4 bases left between them. The CDR3 has 11 amino acids. Germline CDR1 is MDHEN and CDR2 is SYDVKM.

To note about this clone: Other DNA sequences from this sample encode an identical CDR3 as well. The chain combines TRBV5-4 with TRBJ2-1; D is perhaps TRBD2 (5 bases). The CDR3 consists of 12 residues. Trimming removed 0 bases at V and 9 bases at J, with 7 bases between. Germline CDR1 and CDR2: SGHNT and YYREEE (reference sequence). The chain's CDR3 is CASSLDRGEQFF. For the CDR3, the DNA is TGTGCCAGCAGCTTGGATCGGGGTGAGCAGTTCTTC.

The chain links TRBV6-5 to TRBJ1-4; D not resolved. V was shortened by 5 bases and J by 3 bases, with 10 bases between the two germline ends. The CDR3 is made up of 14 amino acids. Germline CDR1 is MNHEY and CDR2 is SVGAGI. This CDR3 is CASSLSGANEKLFF. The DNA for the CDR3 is TGTGCCAGCAGTCTCTCGGGTGCTAATGAAAAACTGTTTTTT.

The CDR3 is CAISDDRGKYGYTF. Written as DNA, the CDR3 is TGTGCCATCAGTGACGACAGGGGTAAATATGGCTACACCTTC. The J gene is TRBJ1-2, the V gene TRBV10-3; 8 nucleotides agree with TRBD1. Trimming at V came to 3 bases and at J to 5 bases, leaving 5 bases not matched to a gene. CDR1 is ENHRY, CDR2 SYGVKD, per germline. The CDR3 is 14 residues long.

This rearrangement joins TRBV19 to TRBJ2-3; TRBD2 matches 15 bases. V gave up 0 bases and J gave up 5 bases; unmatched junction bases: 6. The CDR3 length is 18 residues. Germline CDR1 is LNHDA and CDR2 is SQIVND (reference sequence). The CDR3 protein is CASSIDPGLAGGRDTQYF. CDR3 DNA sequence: TGTGCCAGTAGTATAGACCCGGGACTAGCGGGAGGTAGAGATACGCAGTATTTT.

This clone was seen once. As DNA, the CDR3 is TGTGCCAGCAGTGAATTTGACAGACGCTATGGCTACACCTTC. Amino acids: CASSEFDRRYGYTF. This rearrangement joins TRBV6-1 to TRBJ1-2, with D possibly TRBD1 on 5 matching bases. This CDR3 contains 14 residues. V was cut by 2 bases and J by 4 bases, with 11 bases left in between. CDR1 and CDR2 from the germline V gene are MNHNS and SASEGT.

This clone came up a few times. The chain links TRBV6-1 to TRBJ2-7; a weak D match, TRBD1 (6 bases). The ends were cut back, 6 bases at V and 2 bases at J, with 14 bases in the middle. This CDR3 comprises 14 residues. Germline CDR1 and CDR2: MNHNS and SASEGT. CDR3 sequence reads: CASSKEQGPYEQYF. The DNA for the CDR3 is TGTGCCAGCAGCAAAGAACAGGGACCCTACGAGCAGTACTTC.